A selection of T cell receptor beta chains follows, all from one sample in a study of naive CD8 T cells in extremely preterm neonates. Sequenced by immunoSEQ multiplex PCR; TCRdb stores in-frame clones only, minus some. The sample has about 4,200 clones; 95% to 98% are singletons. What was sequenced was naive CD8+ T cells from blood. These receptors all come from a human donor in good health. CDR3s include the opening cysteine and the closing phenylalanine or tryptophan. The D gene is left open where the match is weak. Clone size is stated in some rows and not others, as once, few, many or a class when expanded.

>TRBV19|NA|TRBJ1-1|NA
TGTGCCAGTAGTATAGATTCCACATTGAACACTGAAGCTTTCTTT
CASSIDSTLNTEAFF
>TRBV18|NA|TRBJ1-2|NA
TGTGCCAGCTCACCCACAGAACCTAACTATGGCTACACCTTC
CASSPTEPNYGYTF
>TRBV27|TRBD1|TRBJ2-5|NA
TGTGCCAGCAGTTTATACACAGGGGGAGAGACCCAGTACTTC
CASSLYTGGETQYF
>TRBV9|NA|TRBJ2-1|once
TGTGCCAGCGGGGGGGCAGGGAATGAGCAGTTCTTC
CASGGAGNEQFF
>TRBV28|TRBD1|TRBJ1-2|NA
TGTGCCAGCATTCGGGCTGGGACAGCCCCGATCTATGGCTACACCTTC
CASIRAGTAPIYGYTF
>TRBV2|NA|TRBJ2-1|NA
TGTGCCAGCAGTGAAGCGGGGCCCCCCCTCAATGAGCAGTTCTTC
CASSEAGPPLNEQFF
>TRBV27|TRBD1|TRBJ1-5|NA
TGTGCCAGCAGCCTCACAGGGGGCAGAAGCAATCAGCCCCAGCATTTT
CASSLTGGRSNQPQHF
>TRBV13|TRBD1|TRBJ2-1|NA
TGTGCCAGCAGCGCCGGGACAGGGGGTATCAATGAGCAGTTCTTC
CASSAGTGGINEQFF
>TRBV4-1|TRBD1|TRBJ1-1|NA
TGCGCCAGCAGCCAAGTGGAGGGGGCCGACACTGAAGCTTTCTTT
CASSQVEGADTEAFF
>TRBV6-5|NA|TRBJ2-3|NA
TGTGCCAGCACCAACGGGGGTTTAACAGATACGCAGTATTTT
CASTNGGLTDTQYF
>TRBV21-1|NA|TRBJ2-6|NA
TGTGCCAGCAGATACTTGTTAGCTACAACAAGTCGGGCCAACGTCCTGACTTTC
CASRYLLATTSRANVLTF
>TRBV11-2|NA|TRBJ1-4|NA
TGTGCCAGCAGCTTCCGAACTAATGAAAAACTGTTTTTT
CASSFRTNEKLFF
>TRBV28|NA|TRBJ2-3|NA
TGTGCCAGCAGTTTAGGAGCGCTTAGCACAGATACGCAGTATTTT
CASSLGALSTDTQYF
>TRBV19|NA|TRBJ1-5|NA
TGTGCCACTGGAGGCAATCAGCCCCAGCATTTT
CATGGNQPQHF
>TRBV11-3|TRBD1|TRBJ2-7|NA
TGTGCCAGCAGCTTGACAGGGGACACCCACGAGCAGTACTTC
CASSLTGDTHEQYF
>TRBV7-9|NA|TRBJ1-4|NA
TGTGCCAGCAGCTCGGGAGCAGCAACTAATGAAAAACTGTTTTTT
CASSSGAATNEKLFF
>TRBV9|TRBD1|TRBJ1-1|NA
TGTGCCAGCAGCGAAGAGGACAGGCCCATGAACACTGAAGCTTTCTTT
CASSEEDRPMNTEAFF
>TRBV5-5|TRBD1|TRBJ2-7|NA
TGTGCCAGCAGCTTCCGGACAGGGGCCTACGAGCAGTACTTC
CASSFRTGAYEQYF
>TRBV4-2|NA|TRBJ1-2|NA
TGTGCCAGCAGCCCGTCGGACACGGGGGATTATGGCTACACCTTC
CASSPSDTGDYGYTF
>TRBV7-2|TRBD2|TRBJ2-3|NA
TGTGCCAGCAGCGAACGGGGACTAGCGGGGGGCCGGGGCACGCAGTATTTT
CASSERGLAGGRGTQYF
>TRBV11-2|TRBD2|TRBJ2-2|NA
TGTGCCAGCAGCTTACAGACTAGCGGGGGGCCGAACACCGGGGAGCTGTTTTTT
CASSLQTSGGPNTGELFF
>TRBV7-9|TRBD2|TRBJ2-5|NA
TGTGCCAGCAGCGGGACTAGCGGGGGGGGTATCGGTGAGACCCAGTACTTC
CASSGTSGGGIGETQYF
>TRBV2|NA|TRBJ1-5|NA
TGTGCCAGCAACACCCTGAATCAGCCCCAGCATTTT
CASNTLNQPQHF
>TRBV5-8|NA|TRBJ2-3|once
TGTGCCAGCAGCTTGGGTACGTTCCCAGGCACAGATACGCAGTATTTT
CASSLGTFPGTDTQYF
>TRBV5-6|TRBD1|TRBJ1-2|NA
TGTGCCAGCAGCCCCGATACCCGTGGACAGGTTTATGGCTACACCTTC
CASSPDTRGQVYGYTF
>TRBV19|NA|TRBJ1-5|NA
TGTGCCAGTAGTATGCGGGGGGGTACGGGTCAGCCCCAGCATTTT
CASSMRGGTGQPQHF
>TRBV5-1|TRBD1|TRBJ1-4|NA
TGCGCCAGCAGCTGGGGGACAGGGAATAATGAAAAACTGTTTTTT
CASSWGTGNNEKLFF
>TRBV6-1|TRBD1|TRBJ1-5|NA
TGTGCCAGCAGTGTTCCGGGACAGGGAATCGAGAGGTTCAATCAGCCCCAGCATTTT
CASSVPGQGIERFNQPQHF
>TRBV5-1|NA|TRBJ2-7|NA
TGCGCCAGCAGCTTGGGACCCGACAGATTGGCCTACGAGCAGTACTTC
CASSLGPDRLAYEQYF
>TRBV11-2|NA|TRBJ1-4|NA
TGTGCCAGCAGCTTAGAGGCCTATGCGGGTGAAAAACTGTTTTTT
CASSLEAYAGEKLFF
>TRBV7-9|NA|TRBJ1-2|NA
TGTGCCAGCAGCTTAGGACAGGCTAACTATGGCTACACCTTC
CASSLGQANYGYTF
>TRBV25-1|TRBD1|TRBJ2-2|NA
TGTGCCAGCAGTGAGGGACAGGGAACGAACACCGGGGAGCTGTTTTTT
CASSEGQGTNTGELFF
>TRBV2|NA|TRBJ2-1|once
TGTGCCAGCAGTGCTCCGGCCAGGGGGGTTCCAAGCTCCTACAATGAGCAGTTCTTC
CASSAPARGVPSSYNEQFF
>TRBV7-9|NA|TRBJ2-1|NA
TGTGCCAGCAGCCCTCGGGCGGGTGGGCATGAGCAGTTCTTC
CASSPRAGGHEQFF
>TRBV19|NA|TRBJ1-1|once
TGTGCCAGTAGTATGGAGGGGTTGGGCACTGAAGCTTTCTTT
CASSMEGLGTEAFF
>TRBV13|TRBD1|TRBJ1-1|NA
TGTGCCAGCAGCATGGACAGGGGAACTGAAGCTTTCTTT
CASSMDRGTEAFF
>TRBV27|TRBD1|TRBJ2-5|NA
TGTGCCAGCAGTCCCCTTACAGGGGGCTACCAAGAGACCCAGTACTTC
CASSPLTGGYQETQYF
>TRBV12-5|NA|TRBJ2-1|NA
TGTGCTAGTGGTCTGGGGAGCAATGAGCAGTTCTTC
CASGLGSNEQFF
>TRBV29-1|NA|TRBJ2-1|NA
TGCAGCGTATCGGAGGAGGGGGCGAGGAATGAGCAGTTCTTC
CSVSEEGARNEQFF
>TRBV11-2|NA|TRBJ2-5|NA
TGTGCCAGCAGCTTAGCAGGGGAGACCCAGTACTTC
CASSLAGETQYF